This passage covers 22 T cell receptor beta chains from one sample sequenced in a study of blood T cell repertoires in COVID-19. Clones were sequenced by immunoSEQ multiplex PCR, and TCRdb holds only the in-frame ones, with some missing. The table lists fewer than 500,000 clones, approximately 90% of them singletons, with roughly 0.84% in the top ten. The material sequenced was peripheral blood. These receptors came from a man between 18 and 29 years old with COVID-19, enrolled during active disease.

The J gene is TRBJ2-7, the V gene TRBV6-5; tentative D call: TRBD1 (5 bases). This CDR3 region has 13 residues. Between the trimmed V and J ends, which lost 8 bases and 7 bases, there was a span of 18 bases. Germline loops: CDR1 MNHEY, CDR2 SVGAGI. CDR3 in amino acids: CASLGALKGEQYF. Written as DNA, the CDR3 is TGTGCCAGCTTAGGGGCCCTGAAGGGGGAGCAGTACTTC.

The gene calls are TRBV19 and TRBJ1-2; D remains ambiguous. V lost 3 bases, J lost 4 bases, and 18 bases lay in between. Germline V gives CDR1 LNHDA, CDR2 SQIVND (reference sequence). This CDR3 spans 16 amino acids. CDR3 region: CASSMIQALAGYGYTF. CDR3 sequence (DNA): TGTGCCAGTAGTATGATTCAAGCTTTGGCGGGCTATGGCTACACCTTC.

The rearrangement uses TRBV7-9 and TRBJ1-1; D possibly corresponds to TRBD1 (5 bases). The germline gives CDR1 SEHNR, CDR2 FQNEAQ (reference sequence). With 4 bases removed from V and 3 bases from J, the gap between germline ends came to 12 bases. This CDR3 has 14 residues. In nucleotides, the CDR3 is TGTGCCAGCAGCTCGGGCAGGGCGGACACTGAAGCTTTCTTT. This sequence encodes CASSSGRADTEAFF.

The V call is TRBV2, the J call TRBJ2-3; TRBD2 matches at 9 bases. Unmatched junction bases numbered 10, after V lost 6 bases and J lost 3 bases. Germline loops: CDR1 SNHLY, CDR2 FYNNEI. The CDR3 sequence is 16 residues long. In DNA form, the CDR3 reads TGTGCCAGCAGCGGAATTAGCGGGAGTTTTACAGATACGCAGTATTTT. Translated, it gives CASSGISGSFTDTQYF.

The chain uses TRBV11-1 and TRBJ2-6; D unclear. The CDR3 sequence is 15 residues long. Germline V lookup: CDR1 SGHAT, CDR2 FQDESV (reference sequence). The V end was cut by 1 base, the J end by 0 bases, with 4 bases between. The chain's CDR3 is CASSLDSSGANVLTF. The CDR3 DNA is TGTGCCAGCAGCTTAGACAGCTCTGGGGCCAACGTCCTGACTTTC. The full variable domain, its missing parts supplied by reference TRBV11-1 and TRBJ2-6, is EAEVAQSPRYKITEKSQAVAFWCDPISGHATLYWYRQILGQGPELLVQFQDESVVDDSQLPKDRFSAERLKGVDSTLKIQPAELGDSAMYLCASSLDSSGANVLTFGAGSRLTVL.

The chain joins TRBV28 to TRBJ1-1, with TRBD1 as a possible D gene (5 bases). Germline V CDR1 and CDR2: MDHEN, SYDVKM. The CDR3 covers 12 residues. Trimming left V 5 bases short and J 7 bases short, with 11 bases between. CDR3 loop: CASSVRVGEAFF. CDR3 sequence (DNA): TGTGCCAGCAGTGTCAGGGTTGGTGAAGCTTTCTTT.

The chain has TRBV19 and TRBJ2-5; 7 bases fit TRBD2. The CDR3 contains 13 residues. CDR1 is LNHDA, CDR2 SQIVND, per germline (reference sequence). Trimming removed 4 bases from V and 5 bases from J; junction bases left unmatched: 4. CDR3 in amino acids: CASSTWGGETQYF. The DNA of the CDR3 is TGTGCCAGTAGTACTTGGGGGGGTGAGACCCAGTACTTC.

The chain is built from TRBV6-7 and TRBJ2-7; 9 positions match TRBD1. TRBV6-7 is noted as an ORF with a role that remains uncertain. J was trimmed by 1 base and V by 4 bases; bases with no gene match: 8. CDR3 size: 16 residues. The DNA of the CDR3 is TGTGCCAGCAGTTGTACCGGGACAGGGCCATCCTACGAGCAGTACTTC. Protein sequence: CASSCTGTGPSYEQYF.

The V call is TRBV11-3, the J call TRBJ2-5; 14 bases match TRBD2. The CDR3 extends over 16 amino acids. V was clipped by 5 bases and J by 5 bases; unmatched bases: 7. Germline CDR1 reads SGHNT; CDR2 reads YENEEA. The CDR3 DNA follows: TGTGCCAGCAGCCAGGGACTAGCGGGAGTTGGGGAGACCCAGTACTTC. Its protein product is CASSQGLAGVGETQYF.

The chain has TRBV2 and TRBJ1-1; possibly TRBD1 for D (5 bases). This CDR3 has 14 residues. V lost 3 bases and J lost 3, with 11 bases in between. Germline V lookup: CDR1 SNHLY, CDR2 FYNNEI. CDR3 coding DNA: TGTGCCAGCAGTGATGTGGCGGGGGACACTGAAGCTTTCTTT. It codes for CASSDVAGDTEAFF.

This clone has only a few counts. The V gene is TRBV19, the J gene TRBJ1-3, with D perhaps TRBD1 (5 bases). Germline values: CDR1 LNHDA, CDR2 SQIVND (reference sequence). This CDR3 is built from 14 residues. V lost 5 bases, J lost 0 bases, and 8 bases lay in between. The CDR3 nucleotides are TGTGCCAGTAGTGAACAGGTCTCTGGAAACACCATATATTTT. This translates into CASSEQVSGNTIYF.

V and J are TRBV9 and TRBJ2-4; tentatively, D is TRBD2 (5 bases). The CDR3 consists of 15 residues. Trimming shortened V by 2 bases and J by 7 bases, and 16 bases separated the two germline ends. The germline gives CDR1 SGDLS, CDR2 YYNGEE. The CDR3, as DNA: TGTGCCAGCAGCGTCCACGTCGAGGGTTCGAACATTCAGTACTTC. The encoded protein is CASSVHVEGSNIQYF.

The rearrangement uses TRBV5-1 and TRBJ2-1; tentative D call: TRBD1 (6 bases). Trimming cost V 0 bases and J 0 bases, with 13 bases left between them. Germline V gene lookup returns CDR1 SGHRS and CDR2 YFSETQ. The CDR3 is made up of 17 amino acids. CDR3 nucleotide sequence: TGCGCCAGCAGCTTGGGAGCCGGGACAAACTCCTACAATGAGCAGTTCTTC. Translating it yields CASSLGAGTNSYNEQFF.

The chain carries TRBV11-2 and TRBJ1-1; no firm D call. Looked up from germline, CDR1 is SGHAT and CDR2 is FQNNGV. V was clipped by 1 base and J by 3 bases, with 15 bases between them. The CDR3 has 16 residues. For the CDR3, the DNA is TGTGCCAGCAGCTTAGTTCGCTTAAGCCCATACACTGAAGCTTTCTTT. It codes for CASSLVRLSPYTEAFF.

This chain links TRBV6-5 with TRBJ2-5; TRBD1 might be the D (6 bases). The CDR3 runs to 15 residues. Trimming cost V 0 bases and J 4 bases, with 12 bases left between them. Germline V gives CDR1 MNHEY, CDR2 SVGAGI. CDR3 sequence (DNA): TGTGCCAGCAGTTACTCGGGTCCAGGGGCAGAGACCCAGTACTTC. This translates into CASSYSGPGAETQYF.

The chain couples TRBV5-4 to TRBJ2-1; unclear D gene. Trimming stripped 2 bases from V and 5 bases from J, with 8 bases between. CDR3 size: 13 residues. CDR1 is SGHNT and CDR2 is YYREEE in the germline V gene (reference sequence). DNA for the CDR3: TGTGCCAGCAGCTTTATAAGCGACAATGAGCAGTTCTTC. Protein sequence: CASSFISDNEQFF. The entire variable domain, with the rest obtained from reference TRBV5-4 and TRBJ2-1, is as follows: ETGVTQSPTHLIKTRGQQVTLRCSSQSGHNTVSWYQQALGQGPQFIFQYYREEENGRGNFPPRFSGLQFPNYSSELNVNALELDDSALYLCASSFISDNEQFFGPGTRLTVL.

This sequence joins TRBV7-2 and TRBJ2-1; D perhaps matches TRBD1 (6 bases). CDR1 and CDR2 from the germline V gene are SGHTA and FQGNSA. V was shortened by 5 bases and J by 2 bases, with 10 bases between the two germline ends. CDR3 size: 14 residues. This CDR3 reads CASSLQGTYNEQFF. The DNA for the CDR3 is TGTGCCAGCAGCCTACAGGGAACCTACAATGAGCAGTTCTTC.

This rearrangement joins TRBV3-1 (or the pseudogene TRBV3-2) to TRBJ2-7; no clear D. Trimming removed 0 bases from V and 0 bases from J, with 9 bases in between. Germline assignment: CDR1 LGHDT and CDR2 YNNKEL (reference sequence). The CDR3 length is 15 residues. The CDR3 region has the DNA TGTGCCAGCAGCCAAGAATTTCTTAGCTCCTACGAGCAGTACTTC. It yields the protein CASSQEFLSSYEQYF.

The chain uses TRBV7-9 and TRBJ2-1; TRBD1 is a possible D gene (6 bases). The germline V gene encodes CDR1 SEHNR and CDR2 FQNEAQ (reference sequence). Trimming shortened V by 1 base and J by 9 bases, and 10 bases separated the two germline ends. The CDR3 consists of 13 residues. CDR3 in DNA: TGTGCCAGCAGCTTAGTAGGGGGTGTTGAGCAGTTCTTC. This encodes CASSLVGGVEQFF.

This clone was seen only once. The gene calls are TRBV19 and TRBJ2-2, with 8 positions matching TRBD2. The CDR3 is 16 residues long. V was clipped by 3 bases and J by 4 bases; unmatched bases: 7. In germline, CDR1 is LNHDA, CDR2 SQIVND (reference sequence). CDR3 amino acids: CASSILGLAFTGELFF. The DNA of the CDR3 is TGTGCCAGTAGTATCCTCGGACTAGCCTTCACCGGGGAGCTGTTTTTT.

The chain recombines TRBV11-2 with TRBJ2-2; D unresolved. The germline CDR1 and CDR2 sequences are SGHAT and FQNNGV. This CDR3 has 14 amino acids. Trimming left V 0 bases short and J 6 bases short, with 8 bases between. The CDR3: CASSLDLSSGELFF. The CDR3 nucleotides read TGTGCCAGCAGCTTAGATCTCAGTTCCGGGGAGCTGTTTTTT.

This rearrangement joins TRBV13 to TRBJ2-7, with D uncertain. Trimming took 4 bases from V and 2 from J, leaving 18 bases between them. The CDR3 is made up of 16 amino acids. CDR1 is PRHDT and CDR2 is FYEKMQ in the germline V gene (reference sequence). CDR3 region: CASSSLVARQTYEQYF. CDR3 sequence (DNA): TGTGCCAGCAGCTCGCTTGTGGCCCGACAAACCTACGAGCAGTACTTC.